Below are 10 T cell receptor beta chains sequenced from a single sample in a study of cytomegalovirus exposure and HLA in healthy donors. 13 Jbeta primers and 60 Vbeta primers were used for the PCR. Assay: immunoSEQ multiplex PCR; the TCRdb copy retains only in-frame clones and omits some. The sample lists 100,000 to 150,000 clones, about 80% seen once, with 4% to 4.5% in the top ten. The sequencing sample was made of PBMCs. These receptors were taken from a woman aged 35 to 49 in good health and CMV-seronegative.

CDR3 coding DNA: TGCGCCAGGGCTCGCGGGGTCGGGCTGTGCGGGGAGCTGTTTTTT. Its translation: CARARGVGLCGELFF. This chain uses TRBV5-1 with TRBJ2-2; the D gene is possibly TRBD2 (6 bases). The V gene's germline CDR1 is SGHRS and CDR2 YFSETQ. Trimming removed 8 bases from V and 7 bases from J, with 21 bases in between. The CDR3 has 15 amino acids.

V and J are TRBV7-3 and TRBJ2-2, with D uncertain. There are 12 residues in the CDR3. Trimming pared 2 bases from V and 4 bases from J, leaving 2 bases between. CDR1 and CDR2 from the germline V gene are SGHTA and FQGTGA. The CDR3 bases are TGTGCCAGCAGCTTACTCACCGGGGAGCTGTTTTTT. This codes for CASSLLTGELFF.

The CDR3 DNA reads as TGTGCCACCAGCATGCTATTCGGGACAGATAGCACAGATACGCAGTATTTT. It specifies CATSMLFGTDSTDTQYF. V gene TRBV15 combines with J gene TRBJ2-3; 7 bases map to TRBD1. Germline CDR1 is LNHNV and CDR2 is YYDKDF (reference sequence). Trimming removed 4 bases from V and 0 bases from J; junction bases left unmatched: 10. CDR3 length equals 17 residues. Using reference TRBV15 and TRBJ2-3 for the parts outside the CDR3, the full variable domain is DAMVIQNPRYQVTQFGKPVTLSCSQTLNHNVMYWYQQKSSQAPKLLFHYYDKDFNNEADTPDNFQSRRPNTSFCFLDIRSPGLGDTAMYLCATSMLFGTDSTDTQYFGPGTRLTVL.

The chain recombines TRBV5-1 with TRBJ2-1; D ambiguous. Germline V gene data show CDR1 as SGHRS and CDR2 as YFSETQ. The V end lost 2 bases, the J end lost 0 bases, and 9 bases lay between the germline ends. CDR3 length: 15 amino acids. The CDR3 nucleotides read TGCGCCAGCAGCTTTGCCTACAGCTCCTACAATGAGCAGTTCTTC. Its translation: CASSFAYSSYNEQFF. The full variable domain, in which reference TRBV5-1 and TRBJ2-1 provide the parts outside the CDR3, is KAGVTQTPRYLIKTRGQQVTLSCSPISGHRSVSWYQQTPGQGLQFLFEYFSETQRNKGNFPGRFSGRQFSNSRSEMNVSTLELGDSALYLCASSFAYSSYNEQFFGPGTRLTVL.

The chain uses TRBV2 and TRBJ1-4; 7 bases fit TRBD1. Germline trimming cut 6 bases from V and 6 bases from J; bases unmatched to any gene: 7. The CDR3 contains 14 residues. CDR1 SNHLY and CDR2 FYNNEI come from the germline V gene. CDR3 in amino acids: CASRRGPGYEKLFF. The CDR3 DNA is TGTGCCAGCAGGAGGGGGCCGGGGTATGAAAAACTGTTTTTT.

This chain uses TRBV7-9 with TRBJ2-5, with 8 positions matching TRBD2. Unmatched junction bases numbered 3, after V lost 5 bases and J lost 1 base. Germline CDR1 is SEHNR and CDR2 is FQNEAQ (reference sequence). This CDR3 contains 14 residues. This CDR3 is CASSLGGGQETQYF. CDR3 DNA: TGTGCCAGCAGCCTCGGGGGGGGCCAAGAGACCCAGTACTTC.

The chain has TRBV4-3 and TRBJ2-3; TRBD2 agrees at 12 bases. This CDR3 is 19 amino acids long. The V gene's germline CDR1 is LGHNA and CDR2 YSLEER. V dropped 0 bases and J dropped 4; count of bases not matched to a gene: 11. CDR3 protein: CASSQEFSLAGGPADTQYF. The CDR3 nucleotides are TGCGCCAGCAGCCAAGAGTTTAGCCTAGCGGGGGGGCCGGCAGATACGCAGTATTTT.

The CDR3 nucleotides are TGTGCCACCAGCAGAGATCTAGCGGGAGGGGCCTACGAGCAGTACTTC. Its protein is CATSRDLAGGAYEQYF. The V call is TRBV15, the J call TRBJ2-7; TRBD2 aligns across 12 bases. Losses at the gene ends were 0 bases for V and 2 bases for J; bases not matched to a gene: 2. Germline V gene sequence: CDR1 LNHNV, CDR2 YYDKDF (reference sequence). The CDR3 totals 16 residues.

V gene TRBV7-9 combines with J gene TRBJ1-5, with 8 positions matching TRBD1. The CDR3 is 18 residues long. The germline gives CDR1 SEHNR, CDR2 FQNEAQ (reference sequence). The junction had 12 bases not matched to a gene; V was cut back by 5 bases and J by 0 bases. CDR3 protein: CASSPGGAGVISNQPQHF. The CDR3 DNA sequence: TGTGCCAGCAGCCCAGGGGGCGCGGGGGTCATTAGCAATCAGCCCCAGCATTTT.

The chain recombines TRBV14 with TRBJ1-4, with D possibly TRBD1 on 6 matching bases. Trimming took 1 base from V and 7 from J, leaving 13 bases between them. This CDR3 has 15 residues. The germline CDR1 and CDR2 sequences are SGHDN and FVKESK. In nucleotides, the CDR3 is TGTGCCAGCAGCCAAGTGGTGGGGGCCGGTGAAAAACTGTTTTTT. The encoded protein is CASSQVVGAGEKLFF.